The 26 T cell receptor beta chains below all came from one sample that was sequenced in a study of blood T cell repertoires in COVID-19. Data came from immunoSEQ multiplex PCR; TCRdb stores just in-frame clones and leaves some out. The sample records approximately 92,000 clones, 75% to 85% being singletons. The sequenced material came from peripheral blood. The receptors were gathered from a man aged 60 to 69 with acute or convalescent COVID-19.

The gene calls are TRBV5-1 and TRBJ1-1; 7 bases map to TRBD1. From germline, CDR1 is SGHRS and CDR2 YFSETQ. After removal of 3 bases from V and 2 bases from J, the junction contained 7 bases not matched to a gene. This CDR3 has 15 amino acids. CDR3 in amino acids: CASSWETGVNTEAFF. DNA for the CDR3: TGCGCCAGCAGCTGGGAAACAGGGGTTAACACTGAAGCTTTCTTT.

The chain uses TRBV2 and TRBJ1-2, with D possibly being TRBD1 (5 bases). The CDR3 totals 15 residues. V lost 9 bases and J 2 bases, leaving 19 bases between the germline ends. Germline-derived CDR1 and CDR2 are SNHLY and FYNNEI. The CDR3 bases are TGTGCCAGTACCAAGGAGGGGACGCTGAACTATGGCTACACCTTC. This encodes CASTKEGTLNYGYTF.

A single count supports this clone. The chain combines TRBV7-2 with TRBJ2-2; 10 bases are shared with TRBD1. Germline-derived CDR1 and CDR2 are SGHTA and FQGNSA. The CDR3 is made up of 20 amino acids. The ends lost 0 bases at V and 7 bases at J; junction bases unmatched: 17. The CDR3 DNA is TGTGCCAGCAGCTTAGCCGGGACAGGGGCAAGGTTCGTGACGGTCGGGGAGCTGTTTTTT. As protein: CASSLAGTGARFVTVGELFF.

This clone was detected ten times or more. V gene TRBV27 combines with J gene TRBJ2-1, with 14 bases aligning to TRBD2. J lost 5 bases, V lost 3 bases, and 3 bases had no gene match. The CDR3 is 16 residues long. In germline, CDR1 is MNHEY, CDR2 SMNVEV (reference sequence). The CDR3 DNA is TGTGCCAGCAGTTTCCTGGGACTAGCGGGAGACAATGAGCAGTTCTTC. Protein product: CASSFLGLAGDNEQFF.

In DNA form, the CDR3 reads TGTGCCAGCAGTTGGGGAAGGGGGTTAGCTTTCTTT. Translation: CASSWGRGLAFF. This chain uses TRBV12-3 or TRBV12-4 with TRBJ1-1; TRBD1 is a possible D gene (6 bases). The CDR3 covers 12 residues. Trimming removed 4 bases at V and 10 bases at J, with 13 bases between.

The J gene is TRBJ2-1, the V gene TRBV5-1; D may be TRBD2 (5 bases). Trimming cost V 0 bases and J 9 bases, with 13 bases left between them. CDR1 and CDR2 (germline): SGHRS, YFSETQ. The CDR3 loop spans 14 amino acids. CDR3 bases: TGCGCCAGCAGCTTGGAGCGGTCCCTCAGTGAGCAGTTCTTC. Protein: CASSLERSLSEQFF.

The rearrangement uses TRBV4-1 and TRBJ2-1, with 9 positions matching TRBD2. V trimming: 3 bases; J trimming: 8 bases; junction bases outside the gene matches: 5. The germline V gene has CDR1 MGHRA and CDR2 YSYEKL. The length of the CDR3 is 14 residues. This chain's CDR3 is CASSHLAGEHEQFF. CDR3 in DNA: TGCGCCAGCAGCCACTTAGCGGGAGAACATGAGCAGTTCTTC.

The genes are TRBV23-1 and TRBJ2-1; 8 nucleotides align to TRBD1. TRBV23-1 is assigned to the ORF class and has an uncertain function. The CDR3 is 14 residues long. J lost 8 bases, V lost 7 bases, and 10 bases had no gene match. The CDR3 reads CASIIRTGLDEQFF. For the CDR3, the DNA is TGCGCCAGCATTATTAGGACAGGGTTGGATGAGCAGTTCTTC.

The rearrangement links TRBV15 to TRBJ1-5; D not certain. Germline CDR1 LNHNV, CDR2 YYDKDF (reference sequence). This CDR3 is built from 13 residues. Trimming took 5 bases from V and 6 from J, leaving 11 bases between them. CDR3 protein: CATSPLMSQPQHF. The CDR3 nucleotides read TGTGCCACCAGCCCTCTCATGAGTCAGCCCCAGCATTTT.

The chain couples TRBV7-3 to TRBJ1-2; 7 bases align to TRBD1. The germline V gene has CDR1 SGHTA and CDR2 FQGTGA. V shed 1 base and J 4 bases; nucleotides not matched to a gene: 6. The length of the CDR3 is 15 residues. CDR3 region: CASSLRQGSAYGYTF. Here the CDR3 DNA reads TGTGCCAGCAGCTTAAGACAGGGTTCTGCCTATGGCTACACCTTC.

The V gene is TRBV4-1, the J gene TRBJ2-7; TRBD2 might be the D (6 bases). Trimming took 4 bases from V and 5 from J, leaving 18 bases between them. CDR1 MGHRA and CDR2 YSYEKL come from the germline V gene. The CDR3 runs to 15 residues. DNA for the CDR3: TGCGCCAGCAGCCGATTAAGCGCGGGACGCCACGAGCAGTACGTC. Translated, it gives CASSRLSAGRHEQYV.

This chain joins TRBV29-1 and TRBJ2-5; a weak D match, TRBD1 (6 bases). CDR3 size: 13 residues. Germline V gene data show CDR1 as SQVTM and CDR2 as ANQGSEA. Trimming took 4 bases from V and 2 from J, leaving 11 bases between them. The CDR3 spells CSVAGVRQETQYF. CDR3 DNA sequence: TGCAGCGTTGCAGGGGTTAGACAAGAGACCCAGTACTTC.

The J gene is TRBJ2-3, the V gene TRBV21-1; the table's D call of TRBD2 was not tested on the DNA. TRBV21-1 is deemed a pseudogene. This CDR3 contains 16 residues. This CDR3 reads CASSPAGGSHTDTQYF. The CDR3 DNA is TGTGCCAGCAGCCCAGCAGGCGGGAGTCACACAGATACGCAGTATTTT.

This clone has a handful of counts. The chain combines TRBV15 with TRBJ2-1; no reliable D call. Between the trimmed V and J ends, which lost 1 base and 8 bases, there was a span of 6 bases. This CDR3 has 12 amino acids. Germline V gene sequence: CDR1 LNHNV, CDR2 YYDKDF (reference sequence). CDR3 bases: TGTGCCACCAGCAGAGTCAGATATGAGCAGTTCTTC. Translated, it gives CATSRVRYEQFF.

This clone appeared a single time. The rearrangement links TRBV7-9 to TRBJ1-3; D unclear. This CDR3 has 17 residues. V lost 0 bases to trimming and J lost 0 bases, with 12 bases between them. Germline V lookup: CDR1 SEHNR, CDR2 FQNEAQ (reference sequence). CDR3 in DNA: TGTGCCAGCAGCTTAGCGCGCCTACAGAGCTCTGGAAACACCATATATTTT. It encodes CASSLARLQSSGNTIYF.

The chain uses TRBV11-3 and TRBJ2-1, with TRBD1 as a possible D gene (6 bases). This CDR3 comprises 16 residues. The V end lost 5 bases, the J end lost 6 bases, and 20 bases lay between the germline ends. CDR1 and CDR2 from the germline V gene are SGHNT and YENEEA. For the CDR3, the DNA is TGTGCCAGCAGCACCAGGGGCAGTTCCTACCCCAATGAGCAGTTCTTC. Protein sequence: CASSTRGSSYPNEQFF.

The J gene is TRBJ2-2, the V gene TRBV28; 9 bases are shared with TRBD2. Germline V lookup: CDR1 MDHEN, CDR2 SYDVKM. CDR3 length: 14 residues. With 3 bases clipped from V and 7 bases from J, the junction kept 3 bases outside the gene matches. In nucleotides, the CDR3 is TGTGCCAGCAGTTTCGGAGCGGGAGGCGGGGAGCTGTTTTTT. Protein product: CASSFGAGGGELFF.

V usage is TRBV30 and J usage is TRBJ2-2, with D tentatively TRBD2 (5 bases). CDR1 GTSNPN and CDR2 SVGIG come from the germline V gene (reference sequence). V lost 3 bases and J lost 4, with 12 bases in between. This CDR3 is 14 amino acids long. The DNA for the CDR3 is TGTGCCTGGAGGAGGGCCTCGGGCACCGGGGAGCTGTTTTTT. This sequence encodes CAWRRASGTGELFF.

The sample holds one count of this clone. CDR3: CASSQDPQDIYGYTF. CDR3 bases: TGCGCCAGCAGCCAAGATCCACAGGACATCTATGGCTACACCTTC. The rearrangement uses TRBV4-1 and TRBJ1-2; possible D gene TRBD1, 5 bases. Germline lookup yields CDR1 MGHRA and CDR2 YSYEKL. The CDR3 length is 15 residues. V was clipped by 0 bases and J by 4 bases, with 12 bases between them.

The rearrangement joins TRBV5-4 to TRBJ2-3; D might be TRBD2 (7 bases). V lost 4 bases, J lost 5 bases, and 17 bases lay in between. The CDR3 has 15 amino acids. Germline CDR1 reads SGHNT; CDR2 reads YYREEE (reference sequence). CDR3 coding DNA: TGTGCCAGCAGCCCAAGGCCGGGGGGCAGAGATACGCAGTATTTT. Protein sequence: CASSPRPGGRDTQYF.

The chain links TRBV18 to TRBJ1-1, with a possible D match to TRBD1 (5 bases). The CDR3 loop spans 15 amino acids. Trimming took off 3 bases at V and 1 base at J, with 12 bases between the two ends. The germline CDR1 and CDR2 sequences are KGHSH and LQKENI. The CDR3, as DNA: TGTGCCAGCTCACCCGATGGACATTGGAACACTGAAGCTTTCTTT. It codes for CASSPDGHWNTEAFF. Drawing the rest from reference TRBV18 and TRBJ1-1, the complete variable domain is NAGVMQNPRHLVRRRGQEARLRCSPMKGHSHVYWYRQLPEEGLKFMVYLQKENIIDESGMPKERFSAEFPKEGPSILRIQQVVRGDSAAYFCASSPDGHWNTEAFFGQGTRLTVV.

A few counts support this clone. The genes are TRBV2 and TRBJ1-1; D unresolved. V was shortened by 4 bases and J by 4 bases, with 10 bases between the two germline ends. The V gene's germline CDR1 is SNHLY and CDR2 FYNNEI. The CDR3 runs 13 residues. The CDR3 reads CASSAGEGTEAFF. The CDR3 nucleotides read TGTGCCAGCAGTGCAGGCGAGGGCACTGAAGCTTTCTTT.

The gene calls are TRBV6-5 and TRBJ2-5; 9 bases fit TRBD2. There are 13 residues in the CDR3. Germline V lookup: CDR1 MNHEY, CDR2 SVGAGI. The trim removed 7 bases at V and 3 bases at J, leaving 3 bases unmatched. The CDR3 spells CASTVAGEETQYF. The CDR3 coding sequence is TGTGCCAGCACAGTAGCGGGGGAAGAGACCCAGTACTTC.

CDR3 in amino acids: CASSDTTSGVGTDTQYF. In nucleotides, the CDR3 is TGCGCCAGCAGCGACACCACTAGCGGGGTAGGGACAGATACGCAGTATTTT. The chain links TRBV5-1 to TRBJ2-3; 10 nucleotides align to TRBD2. Trimming at V came to 4 bases and at J to 3 bases, leaving 11 bases not matched to a gene. The CDR3 sequence is 17 residues long. Per the germline V gene, CDR1 is SGHRS and CDR2 is YFSETQ.

The chain combines TRBV12-5 with TRBJ1-2; TRBD1 matches 9 bases. The CDR3 totals 14 residues. Germline values: CDR1 LGHNT, CDR2 FRNRAP. V was clipped by 1 base and J by 5 bases; unmatched bases: 2. The CDR3 DNA is TGTGCTAGTGGTTTGGCGGGACAGGGATATGGCTACACCTTC. This sequence encodes CASGLAGQGYGYTF.

The V call is TRBV30, the J call TRBJ1-3; weak D call: TRBD1 (6 bases). The germline V gene has CDR1 GTSNPN and CDR2 SVGIG (reference sequence). V lost 0 bases, J lost 0 bases, and 9 bases lay in between. This CDR3 region has 15 residues. The CDR3 DNA reads TGTGCCTGGAGTGTAGGCAGGGGCTCTGGAAACACCATATATTTT. Translated, it gives CAWSVGRGSGNTIYF.